This record concerns one TCR beta chain sequence. V dropped 4 bases and J dropped 2; count of bases not matched to a gene: 8. The CDR3 extends over 16 amino acids. CDR1 and CDR2 (germline): SGHNT, YYREEE (reference sequence). The data belong to a study of cytomegalovirus exposure and HLA in healthy donors. The PCR was carried out with 60 Vbeta primers and 13 Jbeta primers. Sequencing used immunoSEQ multiplex PCR; TCRdb keeps in-frame clones, though not all of them. The profile shows over 100,000 clones, approximately 77% of them singletons. The sequenced material came from PBMCs. The chain employs TRBV5-4 and TRBJ1-1; 10 nucleotides align to TRBD1. This TCR derives from a woman in her thirties or forties in good health and CMV-seronegative. CDR3 in amino acids: CASSQRDRGVNTEAFF. The CDR3 DNA reads TGTGCCAGCAGCCAACGGGACAGGGGAGTTAACACTGAAGCTTTCTTT.